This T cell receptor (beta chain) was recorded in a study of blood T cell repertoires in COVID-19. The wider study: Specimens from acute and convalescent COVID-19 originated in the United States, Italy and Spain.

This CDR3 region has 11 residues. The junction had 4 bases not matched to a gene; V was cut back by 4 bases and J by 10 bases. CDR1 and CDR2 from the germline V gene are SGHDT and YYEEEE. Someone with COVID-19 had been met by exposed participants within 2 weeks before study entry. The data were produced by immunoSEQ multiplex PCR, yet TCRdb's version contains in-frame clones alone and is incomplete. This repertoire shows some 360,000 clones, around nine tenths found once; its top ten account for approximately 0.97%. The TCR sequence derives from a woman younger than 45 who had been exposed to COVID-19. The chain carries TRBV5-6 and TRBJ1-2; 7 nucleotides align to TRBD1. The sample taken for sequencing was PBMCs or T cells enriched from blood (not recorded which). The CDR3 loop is CASSTGAYYTF. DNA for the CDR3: TGTGCCAGCAGCACAGGGGCATACTACACCTTC.